The rows below give T cell receptor beta chains drawn from one sample of a study of T cells after yellow fever vaccination. TCRdb itself ran the 5' RACE reads through MiXCR, one entry per CDR3 protein. This table has some 560,000 distinct CDR3 sequences, about 19% appearing once. This material consisted of PBMCs, taken 15 days after the yellow fever booster vaccination. All receptors come from a man aged 25-45 years who received the YFV17D yellow fever vaccine. The CDR3 runs from the conserved cysteine through the conserved F or W.

v_gene	CDR3aa
TRBV4-3	CASSQSLALAENEQYF
TRBV29-1	CSVEDTSDIQYF
TRBV20-1	CSASGSANYEQYF
TRBV19	CASSIRSGLNSDEQFF
TRBV2	CAVRTSGIETGELFF
TRBV10-3	CAISLQGVNTGELFF
TRBV23-1	CASSPTEARPQHF
TRBV4-1	CASSQPISGIQYNEQFF
TRBV5-1	CASSSPRESGANVLTF
TRBV20-1	CSARDPTGRETQYF
TRBV7-2	CASSPSGLNHYGYTF
TRBV10-3	CAISDEGQGGETQYF
TRBV6-1	CASSTNPGGASDTQYF
TRBV5-1	CASRSTSSYNEQFF
TRBV28	CASSLGGQGENIQYF